This is a list of T cell receptor beta chains from one sample in a study of post-analysis software for immune sequencing data. A single record per CDR3 protein comes from TCRdb applying MiXCR to the PCR reads. The sample yields 800,000 to 950,000 distinct CDR3 sequences, 53% seen once. Source material: blood. All receptors come from a girl aged 5-17 years with multiple sclerosis. Each CDR3 is given with its conserved first and last residue. Each record gives: J gene, clone size, V gene, D gene, CDR3 protein, CDR3 DNA. A D gene is named only where the DNA matches it firmly. Part of the rows lack a size; the others show once, few, many or a class for expanded clones.

>TRBJ2-7|few|TRBV3-1|TRBD2
CASSQGLAGGPAYEQYF
TGTGCCAGCAGCCAAGGGCTAGCGGGGGGTCCCGCCTACGAGCAGTACTTC
>TRBJ1-2|NA|TRBV7-9|TRBD1
CASSLAPGQGLVDYGYTF
TGTGCCAGCAGCCTAGCACCGGGACAGGGGTTGGTTGACTATGGCTACACCTTC
>TRBJ2-1|NA|TRBV20-1|TRBD2
CSARSPGLAYNEQFF
TGCAGTGCTAGATCACCGGGACTAGCCTACAATGAGCAGTTCTTC
>TRBJ2-7|NA|TRBV20-1|NA
CSASGSFSYEQYF
TGCAGTGCTAGTGGCAGTTTCTCCTACGAGCAGTACTTC
>TRBJ2-1|NA|TRBV11-2|NA
CASSLIPISPNNEQFF
TGTGCCAGCAGCTTAATCCCAATCAGTCCGAACAATGAGCAGTTCTTC
>TRBJ2-7|NA|TRBV27|TRBD2
CASSLLGLAVPYEQYF
TGTGCCAGCAGTTTGCTAGGACTAGCGGTACCTTACGAGCAGTACTTC
>TRBJ2-7|NA|TRBV20-1|NA
CSARAGEEFYEQYF
TGCAGTGCTAGGGCAGGGGAAGAGTTCTACGAGCAGTACTTC
>TRBJ2-5|NA|TRBV5-5|NA
CASSLVGLGQETQYF
TGTGCCAGCAGCTTGGTAGGGCTCGGCCAAGAGACCCAGTACTTC
>TRBJ2-7|NA|TRBV20-1|NA
CSARSGGRYEQYF
TGCAGTGCTAGGTCGGGGGGCCGCTACGAGCAGTACTTC
>TRBJ2-7|NA|TRBV3-1|NA
CASSHLPRGDFYEQYF
TGTGCCAGCAGCCATCTACCGAGGGGGGATTTTTACGAGCAGTACTTC
>TRBJ2-3|NA|TRBV7-2|NA
CASSLARADGTDTQYF
TGTGCCAGCAGCTTAGCGCGTGCCGATGGCACAGATACGCAGTATTTT
>TRBJ2-7|few|TRBV15|NA
CATSPRTTHEQYF
TGTGCCACCAGCCCCCGAACGACCCACGAGCAGTACTTC
>TRBJ2-7|NA|TRBV5-1|NA
CASSLAGWGSYEQYF
TGCGCCAGCAGCTTGGCCGGGTGGGGGTCCTACGAGCAGTACTTC
>TRBJ2-5|NA|TRBV20-1|NA
CSASWGDRNQPQYF
TGCAGTGCTAGTTGGGGGGACCGCAATCAGCCCCAGTACTTC
>TRBJ2-1|NA|TRBV3-1|NA
CASTPSRSRLYNEQFF
TGTGCCAGCACCCCTTCCCGCTCTCGCTTATACAATGAGCAGTTCTTC
>TRBJ2-4|NA|TRBV5-1|NA
CASSLERMAKNIQYF
TGCGCCAGCAGCTTGGAGAGAATGGCCAAAAACATTCAGTACTTC
>TRBJ2-3|many|TRBV19|TRBD2
CASSPGLAGGPSTDTQYF
TGTGCCAGTAGTCCCGGACTAGCGGGAGGGCCGTCGACAGATACGCAGTATTTT
>TRBJ1-2|NA|TRBV10-3|NA
CAISESHYGYTF
TGTGCCATCAGTGAGTCACACTATGGCTACACCTTC
>TRBJ1-2|NA|TRBV29-1|NA
CSVEFDNYGYTF
TGCAGCGTTGAATTCGATAACTATGGCTACACCTTC
>TRBJ2-1|NA|TRBV27|NA
CASRSRPGTFAYNGQFF
TGTGCCAGCAGATCGAGACCGGGGACTTTCGCTTACAATGGGCAGTTCTTC
>TRBJ1-5|few|TRBV29-1|NA
CSVGSMGSNQPQHF
TGCAGCGTTGGGTCCATGGGGAGCAATCAGCCCCAGCATTTT
>TRBJ2-1|NA|TRBV24-1|NA
CATSDSGTPAADNGQFF
TGTGCCACCAGTGATTCTGGTACTCCAGCGGCGGACAATGGGCAGTTCTTC
>TRBJ2-1|few|TRBV7-6|TRBD2
CASRKLAGGVNEQFF
TGTGCCAGCAGAAAACTAGCGGGAGGGGTCAATGAGCAGTTCTTC
>TRBJ2-6|NA|TRBV20-1|NA
CSARGRTSGANVRTF
TGCAGTGCTAGAGGCAGAACCTCTGGGGCCAACGTCCGGACTTTC
>TRBJ2-4|once|TRBV7-2|NA
CASSTDSRVREQYF
TGTGCCAGCAGCACAGACAGCCGCGTGCGTGAGCAGTACTTC
>TRBJ2-5|NA|TRBV6-1|TRBD2
CASSKLAGGTETQYF
TGTGCCAGCAGCAAACTAGCGGGGGGTACAGAGACCCAGTACTTC
>TRBJ2-1|NA|TRBV12-3/TRBV12-4|TRBD2
CASSPQVAGYNEQFF
TGTGCCAGCAGTCCCCAGGTAGCGGGGTACAATGAGCAGTTCTTC
>TRBJ1-1|NA|TRBV24-1|TRBD1
CATRQGARTEAFF
TGTGCCACCAGACAGGGGGCGCGTACTGAAGCTTTCTTT
>TRBJ1-2|NA|TRBV29-1|TRBD1
CSVGQTGGFNYGYTF
TGCAGCGTTGGGCAAACAGGGGGATTTAACTATGGCTACACCTTC
>TRBJ1-1|NA|TRBV12-3/TRBV12-4|NA
CASSLNQGSEAFF
TGTGCCAGCAGTTTAAACCAGGGGAGTGAAGCTTTCTTT
>TRBJ2-3|NA|TRBV7-3|NA
CASSSQTRSTDTQYF
TGTGCCAGCAGCTCCCAGACTAGGAGCACAGATACGCAGTATTTT
>TRBJ2-3|NA|TRBV29-1|NA
CSALLTDTQYF
TGCAGCGCCTTACTCACAGATACGCAGTATTTT
>TRBJ1-2|few|TRBV10-3|NA
CAISESIGGLNGYTF
TGTGCCATCAGTGAGTCGATCGGAGGTCTCAACGGCTACACCTTC
>TRBJ2-6|NA|TRBV6-5|NA
CASSYRPWTASSGANVLTF
TGTGCCAGCAGTTACCGGCCTTGGACAGCGAGCTCTGGGGCCAACGTCCTGACTTTC
>TRBJ2-7|NA|TRBV7-9|TRBD1
CASSLRSTGDEQYF
TGTGCCAGCAGCTTACGTTCGACAGGGGACGAGCAGTACTTC
>TRBJ1-2|NA|TRBV7-9|NA
CASSPTVEYGYTF
TGTGCCAGCAGCCCCACAGTGGAGTATGGCTACACCTTC